Reported below is one T cell receptor beta chain. PCR was performed using 60 Vbeta and 13 Jbeta primers. Sequenced by immunoSEQ multiplex PCR; TCRdb stores in-frame clones only, minus some. Of 90,000 to 130,000 clones listed, around 64% are singletons. This sample was taken from a study of cytomegalovirus exposure and HLA in healthy donors. Unmatched junction bases numbered 6, after V lost 4 bases and J lost 0 bases. The CDR3 loop spans 16 amino acids. Germline assignment: CDR1 ENHRY and CDR2 SYGVKD. The receptor was isolated from a man younger than 45 in good health and CMV-seropositive. The sequencing sample was made of PBMCs. The chain links TRBV10-3 to TRBJ2-3; 8 nucleotides line up with TRBD2. DNA of the CDR3: TGTGCCATCAGTGCGACTAGCGCGACTAGCACAGATACGCAGTATTTT. Protein sequence: CAISATSATSTDTQYF.